What follows describes a single TCR beta chain. Deletions cut 3 bases from V and 7 bases from J, with 16 bases between. CDR1 and CDR2 from the germline V gene are MGHDK and SYGVNS. This CDR3 has 14 residues. Clones were sequenced by immunoSEQ multiplex PCR, and TCRdb holds only the in-frame ones, with some missing. The repertoire consists of approximately 160,000 clones, with under 90% occurring once and the leading ten covering roughly 19%. The data were obtained in a study of blood T cell repertoires in COVID-19. As for the study in general: The origin of the acute and convalescent COVID-19 samples was the United States, Italy and Spain.

This TCR came from an elderly woman with acute or convalescent COVID-19. The chain has TRBV25-1 and TRBJ2-7; perhaps TRBD1 as D (7 bases). What was sequenced was peripheral blood. The CDR3 DNA sequence: TGTGCCAGCAGTGACCAGGGGGGACTGAGGGAGCAGTACTTC. This codes for CASSDQGGLREQYF.